The following is a T cell receptor beta chain sequence with its context. The identical CDR3 is also encoded by other nucleotide sequences in the sample. These data are taken from a study of shared clonotypes between healthy human individuals. TCRdb's table, derived via immunoSEQ multiplex PCR, lists solely in-frame clones and lacks some. The data show 2 million to 3 million clones, roughly 93% seen once. The CDR3 runs 14 residues. Per the germline V gene, CDR1 is SGHNT and CDR2 is YYREEE (reference sequence). V was trimmed by 0 bases and J by 0 bases, leaving 6 bases between them. Sample: naive CD4+ T cells from PBMCs. Subset given: CD45RA+ positively selected. The clonotype was recovered from a man between 18 and 29 years old in good health. Some clones in this sample may be carry-over from other donors' samples. This chain connects TRBV5-4 to TRBJ1-1; D is unclear. This chain's CDR3 is CASSLGGVNTEAFF. The CDR3 coding sequence is TGTGCCAGCAGCTTGGGGGGAGTGAACACTGAAGCTTTCTTT.